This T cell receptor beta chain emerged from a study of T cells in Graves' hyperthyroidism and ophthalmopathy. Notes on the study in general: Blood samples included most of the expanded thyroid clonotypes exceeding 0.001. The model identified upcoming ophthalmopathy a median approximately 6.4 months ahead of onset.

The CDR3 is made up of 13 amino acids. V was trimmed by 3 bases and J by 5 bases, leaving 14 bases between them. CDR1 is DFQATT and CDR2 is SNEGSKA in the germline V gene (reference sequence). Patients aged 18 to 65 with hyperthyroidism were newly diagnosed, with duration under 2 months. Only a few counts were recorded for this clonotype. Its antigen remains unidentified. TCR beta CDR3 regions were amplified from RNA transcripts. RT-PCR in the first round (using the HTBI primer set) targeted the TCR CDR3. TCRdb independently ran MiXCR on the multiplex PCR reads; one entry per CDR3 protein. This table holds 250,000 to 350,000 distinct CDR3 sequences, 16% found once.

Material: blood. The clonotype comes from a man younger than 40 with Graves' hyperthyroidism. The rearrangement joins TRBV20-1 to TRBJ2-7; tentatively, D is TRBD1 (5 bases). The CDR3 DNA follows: TGCAGTGCTAGGGGGCCAAATGGCCACGAGCAGTACTTC. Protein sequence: CSARGPNGHEQYF.